This TCR beta chain was identified in a study of post-analysis software for immune sequencing data. This clonotype was seen only a few times. The antigen remains undetermined. CDR1 MGHDK and CDR2 SYGVNS come from the germline V gene. The CDR3 is made up of 14 amino acids. Trimming stripped 5 bases from V and 2 bases from J, with 11 bases between. Whole-study results and caveats: Relative to controls, patients with multiple sclerosis showed significantly lower normalized Chao1 diversity. The study found TRBV5-6, TRBV5-1 and TRBV20-1 among five TRBV segments more frequent in patients than controls.

Each TCR beta cDNA library carried unique molecular identifiers. Researchers reported some 500,000 cDNA molecules coming from around 1 to 9.1 million T cells. MiXCR, run by TCRdb on the PCR reads, gives a single entry per CDR3 protein. The repertoire consists of approximately 360,000 distinct CDR3 sequences, with around 33% occurring once and the leading ten covering around an eighth. This TCR was recovered from a girl aged 10 to 17 with multiple sclerosis. Material: blood. The V call is TRBV25-1, the J call TRBJ2-3, with TRBD2 as a possible D gene (5 bases). CDR3 sequence: CASSRVGNTDTQYF. The DNA for the CDR3 is TGTGCCAGCAGTCGGGTCGGGAACACAGATACGCAGTATTTT. Looking up the rest from reference TRBV25-1 and TRBJ2-3 gives the full variable domain: EADIYQTPRYLVIGTGKKITLECSQTMGHDKMYWYQQDPGMELHLIHYSYGVNSTEKGDLSSESTVSRIRTEHFPLTLESARPSHTSQYLCASSRVGNTDTQYFGPGTRLTVL.